The sequence of this T cell receptor beta chain was determined in a study of OX40 agonist ivuxolimab in advanced cancers. In the study overall: Ivuxolimab was delivered to patients intravenously every 2 weeks at doses spanning 0.01 to 10 mg/kg. Findings and limits, study-wide: Among the lowest peripheral clonal expansion occurred in 0.1-3.0 mg/kg partial responders. CD8+ T cells showed, on average, more clonal expansion than CD4+ cells.

The CDR3 length is 14 residues. J gave up 3 bases and V 3 bases, and 5 bases lay outside the gene matches. Per germline, CDR1 SGHAT and CDR2 FQNNGV. With regard to this clone: What it binds is unknown.

Exclusion applied to patients with autoimmune disease history or systemic immunosuppression. Sequencing was performed with immunoSEQ multiplex PCR; in TCRdb, only in-frame clones are kept and a portion is missing. Among over 85,000 clones listed, roughly 90% were seen once. The source is an adult with an advanced solid tumor such as melanoma, head and neck, liver or kidney cancer. Sequencing used CD4+ or CD8+ T cells sorted from blood, obtained in a trial of the OX40 agonist ivuxolimab. The chain links TRBV11-2 to TRBJ2-7; TRBD2 matches at 7 bases. The CDR3 DNA sequence: TGTGCCAGCAGCTTCGAACTAGCGAACTACGAGCAGTACTTC. This sequence encodes CASSFELANYEQYF.